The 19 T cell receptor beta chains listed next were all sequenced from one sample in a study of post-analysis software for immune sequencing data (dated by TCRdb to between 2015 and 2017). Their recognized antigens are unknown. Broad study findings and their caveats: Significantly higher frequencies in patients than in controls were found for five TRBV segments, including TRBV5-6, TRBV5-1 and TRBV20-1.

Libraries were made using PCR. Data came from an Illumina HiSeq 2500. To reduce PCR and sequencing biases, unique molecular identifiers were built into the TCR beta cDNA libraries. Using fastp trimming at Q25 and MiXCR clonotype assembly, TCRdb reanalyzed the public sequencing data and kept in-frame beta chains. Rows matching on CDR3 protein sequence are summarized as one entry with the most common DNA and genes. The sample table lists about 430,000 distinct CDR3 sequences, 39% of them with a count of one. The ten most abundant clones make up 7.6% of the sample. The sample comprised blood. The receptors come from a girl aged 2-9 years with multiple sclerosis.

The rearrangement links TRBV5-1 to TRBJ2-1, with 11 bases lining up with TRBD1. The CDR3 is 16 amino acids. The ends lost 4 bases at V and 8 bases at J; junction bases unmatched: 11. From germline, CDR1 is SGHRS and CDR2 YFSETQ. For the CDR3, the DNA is TGCGCCAGCAGCACGGGAGGACAGGGGGCTCTAGATGAGCAGTTCTTC. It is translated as CASSTGGQGALDEQFF. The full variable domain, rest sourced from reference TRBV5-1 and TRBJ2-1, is KAGVTQTPRYLIKTRGQQVTLSCSPISGHRSVSWYQQTPGQGLQFLFEYFSETQRNKGNFPGRFSGRQFSNSRSEMNVSTLELGDSALYLCASSTGGQGALDEQFFGPGTRLTVL.

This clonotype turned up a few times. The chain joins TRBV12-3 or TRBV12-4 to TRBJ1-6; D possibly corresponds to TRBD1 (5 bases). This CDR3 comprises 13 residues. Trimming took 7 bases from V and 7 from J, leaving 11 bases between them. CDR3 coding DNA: TGTGCCAGCACCTGGGCAGGGAATTCACCCCTCCACTTT. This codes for CASTWAGNSPLHF.

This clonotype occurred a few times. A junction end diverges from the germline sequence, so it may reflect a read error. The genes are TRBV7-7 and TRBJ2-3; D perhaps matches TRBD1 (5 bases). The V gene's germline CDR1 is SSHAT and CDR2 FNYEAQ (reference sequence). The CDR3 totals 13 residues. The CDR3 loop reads CASSLGARDTQYF. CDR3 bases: TGTGCTAGCAGTTTAGGGGCCAGAGATACGCAGTATTTT. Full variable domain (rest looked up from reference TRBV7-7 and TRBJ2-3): GAGVSQSPRYKVTKRGQDVTLRCDPISSHATLYWYQQALGQGPEFLTYFNYEAQPDKSGLPSDRFSAERPEGSISTLTIQRTEQRDSAMYRCASSLGARDTQYFGPGTRLTVL.

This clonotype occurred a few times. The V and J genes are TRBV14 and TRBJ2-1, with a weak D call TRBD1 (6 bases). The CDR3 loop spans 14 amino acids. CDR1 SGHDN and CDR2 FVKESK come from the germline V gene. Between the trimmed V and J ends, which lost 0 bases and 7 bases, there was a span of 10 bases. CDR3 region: CASSQDWQGNEQFF. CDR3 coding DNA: TGTGCCAGCAGCCAAGATTGGCAGGGGAATGAGCAGTTCTTC.

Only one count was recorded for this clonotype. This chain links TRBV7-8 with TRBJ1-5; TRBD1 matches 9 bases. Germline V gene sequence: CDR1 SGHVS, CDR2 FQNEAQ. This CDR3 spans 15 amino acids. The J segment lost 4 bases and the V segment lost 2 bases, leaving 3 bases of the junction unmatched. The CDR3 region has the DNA TGTGCCAGCAGCTTAAAGGACAGGGGAAATCAGCCCCAGCATTTT. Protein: CASSLKDRGNQPQHF.

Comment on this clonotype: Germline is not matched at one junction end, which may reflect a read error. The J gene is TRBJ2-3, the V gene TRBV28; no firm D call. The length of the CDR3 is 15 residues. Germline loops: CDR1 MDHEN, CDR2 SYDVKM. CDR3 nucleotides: TGTGTCAGCAGTTTTCAGTGGGATAGCACAGATACGCAGTATTTT. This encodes CVSSFQWDSTDTQYF.

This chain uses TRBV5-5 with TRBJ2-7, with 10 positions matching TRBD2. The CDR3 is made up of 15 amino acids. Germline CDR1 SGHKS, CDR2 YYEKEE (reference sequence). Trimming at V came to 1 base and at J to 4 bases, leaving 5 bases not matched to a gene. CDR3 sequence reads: CASSLKSGGAYEQYF. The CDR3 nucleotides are TGTGCCAGCAGCTTGAAGAGCGGGGGGGCTTACGAGCAGTACTTC. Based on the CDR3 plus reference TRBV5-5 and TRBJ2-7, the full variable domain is DAGVTQSPTHLIKTRGQQVTLRCSPISGHKSVSWYQQVLGQGPQFIFQYYEKEERGRGNFPDRFSARQFPNYSSELNVNALLLGDSALYLCASSLKSGGAYEQYFGPGTRLTVT.

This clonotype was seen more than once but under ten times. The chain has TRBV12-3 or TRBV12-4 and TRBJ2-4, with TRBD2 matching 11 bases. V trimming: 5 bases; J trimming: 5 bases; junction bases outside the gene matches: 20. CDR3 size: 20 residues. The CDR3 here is CASSPSRGLAERGEENIQYF. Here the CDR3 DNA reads TGTGCCAGCAGTCCAAGCCGGGGACTAGCGGAAAGAGGGGAAGAAAACATTCAGTACTTC.

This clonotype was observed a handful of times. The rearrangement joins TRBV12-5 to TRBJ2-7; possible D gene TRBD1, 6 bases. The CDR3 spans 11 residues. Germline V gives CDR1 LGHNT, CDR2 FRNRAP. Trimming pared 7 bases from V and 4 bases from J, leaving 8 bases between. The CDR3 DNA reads TGTGCTAGTGATACAGGGTACGAGCAGTACTTC. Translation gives CASDTGYEQYF.

CDR3 amino acids: CASSQVGMSSPLHF. CDR3 bases: TGCGCCAGCAGCCAAGTAGGGATGAGTTCACCCCTCCACTTT. The chain carries TRBV4-1 and TRBJ1-6; no clear D gene. Per the germline V gene, CDR1 is MGHRA and CDR2 is YSYEKL. This CDR3 has 14 residues. Between the trimmed V and J ends, which lost 1 base and 9 bases, there was a span of 10 bases.

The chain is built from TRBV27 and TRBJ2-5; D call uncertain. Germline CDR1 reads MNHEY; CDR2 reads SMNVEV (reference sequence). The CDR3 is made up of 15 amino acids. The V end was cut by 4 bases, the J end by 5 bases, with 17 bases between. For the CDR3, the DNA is TGTGCCAGCAGTTCTCGCCTAGATCTGATTGAGACCCAGTACTTC. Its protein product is CASSSRLDLIETQYF.

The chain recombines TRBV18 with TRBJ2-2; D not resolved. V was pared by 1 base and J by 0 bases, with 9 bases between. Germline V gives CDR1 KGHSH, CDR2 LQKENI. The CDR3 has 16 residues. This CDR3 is CASSPRPSANTGELFF. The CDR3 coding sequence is TGTGCCAGCTCACCACGTCCGTCCGCGAACACCGGGGAGCTGTTTTTT. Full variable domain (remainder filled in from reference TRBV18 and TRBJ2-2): NAGVMQNPRHLVRRRGQEARLRCSPMKGHSHVYWYRQLPEEGLKFMVYLQKENIIDESGMPKERFSAEFPKEGPSILRIQQVVRGDSAAYFCASSPRPSANTGELFFGEGSRLTVL.

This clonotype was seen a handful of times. CDR3 sequence reads: CSAFTSGGGNIQYF. The CDR3 DNA follows: TGCAGTGCTTTCACTAGCGGGGGAGGAAACATTCAGTACTTC. The rearrangement uses TRBV20-1 and TRBJ2-4; 11 nucleotides agree with TRBD2. Germline loops: CDR1 DFQATT, CDR2 SNEGSKA (reference sequence). V was clipped by 5 bases and J by 6 bases; unmatched bases: 6. The CDR3 sequence is 14 residues long.

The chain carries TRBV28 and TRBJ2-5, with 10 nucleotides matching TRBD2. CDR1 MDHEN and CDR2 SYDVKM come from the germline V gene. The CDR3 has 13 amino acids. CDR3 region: CATERGGQETQYF. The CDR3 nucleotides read TGTGCAACGGAGCGGGGGGGTCAAGAGACCCAGTACTTC.

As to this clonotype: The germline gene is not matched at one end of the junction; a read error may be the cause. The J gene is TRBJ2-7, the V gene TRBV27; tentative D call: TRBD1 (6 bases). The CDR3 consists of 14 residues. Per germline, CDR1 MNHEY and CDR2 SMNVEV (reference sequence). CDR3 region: CAGSLGQRFYEQYF. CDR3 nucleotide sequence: TGTGCCGGCAGTCTGGGACAACGGTTTTACGAGCAGTACTTC.

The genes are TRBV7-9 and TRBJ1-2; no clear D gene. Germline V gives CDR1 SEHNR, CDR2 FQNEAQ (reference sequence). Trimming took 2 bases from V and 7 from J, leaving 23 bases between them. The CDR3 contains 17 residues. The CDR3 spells CASSLRFSRDNWAGYTF. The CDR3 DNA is TGTGCCAGCAGCTTAAGATTCTCGAGGGATAATTGGGCTGGCTACACCTTC.

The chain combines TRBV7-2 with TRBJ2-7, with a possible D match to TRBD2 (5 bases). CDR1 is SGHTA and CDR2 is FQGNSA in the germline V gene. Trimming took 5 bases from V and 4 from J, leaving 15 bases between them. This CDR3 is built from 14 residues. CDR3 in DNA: TGTGCCAGCAGCCGTGTAGGACTCCTATACGAGCAGTACTTC. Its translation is CASSRVGLLYEQYF.

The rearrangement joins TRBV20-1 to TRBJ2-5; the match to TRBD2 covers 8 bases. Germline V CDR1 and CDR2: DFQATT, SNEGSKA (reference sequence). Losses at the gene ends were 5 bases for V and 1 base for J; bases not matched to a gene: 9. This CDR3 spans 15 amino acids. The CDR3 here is CSASPSGGRQETQYF. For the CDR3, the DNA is TGCAGTGCTTCTCCCAGCGGGGGCCGCCAAGAGACCCAGTACTTC.

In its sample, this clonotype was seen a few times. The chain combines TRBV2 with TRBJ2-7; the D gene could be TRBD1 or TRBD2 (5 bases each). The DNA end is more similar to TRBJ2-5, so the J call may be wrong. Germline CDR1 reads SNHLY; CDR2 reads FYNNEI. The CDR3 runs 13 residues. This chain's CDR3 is CASSDERGETQYF. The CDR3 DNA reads TGTGCCAGCAGTGATGAGAGGGGAGAGACCCAGTACTTC.